The rows below give T cell receptor beta chains drawn from one sample of a study of patients and donors after allogeneic stem cell transplantation. TCRdb reprocessed the RT-PCR reads via MiXCR and lists one record per CDR3 protein. The table lists 900,000 to 1,000,000 distinct CDR3 sequences, more than 15% of them singletons. Sequenced sample: blood, either unsorted or a sorted T cell fraction (not recorded which). These receptors were obtained from a human donor who was either an allogeneic HSCT recipient or a stem cell or donor lymphocyte infusion donor (not recorded which). It is not recorded whose cells these are; they may come from a transplant donor. Each CDR3 is given with its conserved first and last residue. The D gene is left open where the match is weak. Size is omitted from some rows. Given values are once, few, many or a class for expanded clones.

d_gene	abundance	v_gene	j_gene	CDR3aa	CDR3nt
TRBD1	few	TRBV10-3	TRBJ1-1	CATRTGEGNTEAFF	TGTGCCACCCGGACAGGGGAAGGGAACACTGAAGCTTTCTTT
NA	NA	TRBV4-3	TRBJ2-1	CASSSSPSRHNEQFF	TGCGCCAGCAGCTCCAGTCCCTCACGCCACAATGAGCAGTTCTTC
NA	NA	TRBV11-2	TRBJ2-1	CASSTTGTPTGFF	TGTGCCAGCAGCACGACCGGGACCCCTACGGGGTTCTTC
NA	NA	TRBV25-1	TRBJ2-3	CASSESMDTQYF	TGTGCCAGCAGTGAATCGATGGATACGCAGTATTTT
NA	NA	TRBV7-9	TRBJ1-1	CASSPDPRGNTEAFF	TGTGCCAGCAGCCCCGACCCTAGGGGGAACACTGAAGCTTTCTTT
TRBD2	NA	TRBV20-1	TRBJ2-1	CSAVGLAGENEQFF	TGCAGTGCAGTCGGACTAGCGGGAGAGAATGAGCAGTTCTTC
NA	NA	TRBV20-1	TRBJ1-2	CSAAWPGVDYGYTF	TGCAGTGCCGCTTGGCCAGGGGTGGACTATGGCTACACCTTC
NA	few	TRBV4-3	TRBJ2-7	CASSRTVDTSYEQYF	TGCGCCAGCAGCCGCACAGTCGACACCTCCTACGAGCAGTACTTC
NA	few	TRBV12-3/TRBV12-4	TRBJ1-5	CASTQSTTNQPQHF	TGTGCCAGCACCCAAAGTACTACCAATCAGCCCCAGCATTTT
NA	few	TRBV20-1	TRBJ1-3	CSAPRPSGNTIYF	TGCAGTGCCCCTCGCCCAAGTGGAAACACCATATATTTT
NA	NA	TRBV20-1	TRBJ1-5	CGGRASSINQPQHF	TGCGGGGGTAGGGCCTCGTCGATTAATCAGCCCCAGCATTTT
NA	few	TRBV9	TRBJ2-2	CASSVDGRYSTGELFF	TGTGCCAGCAGCGTAGACGGACGATACTCCACCGGGGAGCTGTTTTTT
NA	few	TRBV24-1	TRBJ2-2	CATSDTGVNTGELFF	TGTGCCACCAGTGATACGGGGGTGAACACCGGGGAGCTGTTTTTT
TRBD2	NA	TRBV10-3	TRBJ2-3	CAATTSADTDTQYF	TGTGCCGCCACCACTAGCGCTGACACAGATACGCAGTATTTT
NA	few	TRBV4-2	TRBJ1-1	CASSQEGGRQAFF	TGTGCCAGCAGCCAAGAAGGAGGGCGTCAAGCTTTCTTT
TRBD1	NA	TRBV5-1	TRBJ1-1	CASSLIQGKTEAFF	TGCGCCAGCAGCCTGATACAGGGGAAGACTGAAGCTTTCTTT
NA	many	TRBV12-3/TRBV12-4	TRBJ2-4	CASTPGRRAKNIQYF	TGTGCCAGCACCCCTGGGAGGAGAGCCAAAAACATTCAGTACTTC
NA	NA	TRBV6-1	TRBJ1-1	CASFIQPGAGTEAFF	TGTGCCAGCTTCATACAACCGGGAGCGGGCACTGAAGCTTTCTTT
NA	NA	TRBV19	TRBJ1-5	CASSIGWGKSNQPQHF	TGTGCCAGTAGTATCGGTTGGGGTAAGAGCAATCAGCCCCAGCATTTT
TRBD2	NA	TRBV27	TRBJ2-3	CASSPGTITQYF	TGTGCCAGCAGTCCCGGGACTATAACGCAGTATTTT
NA	many	TRBV2	TRBJ1-1	CASSDTGPEAFF	TGTGCCAGCAGTGATACGGGGCCTGAAGCTTTCTTT
TRBD2	many	TRBV4-3	TRBJ2-3	CASSQDRSGGVTDTQYF	TGCGCCAGCAGCCAAGATCGAAGCGGGGGGGTCACAGATACGCAGTATTTT